This paragraph covers one T cell receptor (beta chain) sequence. A single base separates this from a much larger clone, so it may be a read error. Without the conserved terminal phenylalanine or tryptophan, this CDR3 likely stems from a read error. This CDR3 region has 15 residues. V shed 6 bases, J shed 7 bases, and the junction held 11 bases outside the gene matches. The germline V gene encodes CDR1 SEHNR and CDR2 FQNEAQ (reference sequence). As it was prepared, the TCRbeta library received unique molecular identifiers. A single record per CDR3 protein comes from TCRdb applying MiXCR to the PCR reads. Of 200,000 to 250,000 distinct CDR3 sequences detected, 12% appear once; the ten largest clones hold 2.6%. The data belong to a study of T-cell reconstitution after alpha-beta-depleted transplantation in children.

The TCR sequence derives from a human donor who donated a stem cell graft to a child with acute lymphoblastic leukemia. The chain couples TRBV7-9 to TRBJ1-5, with 8 bases identical to TRBD1. The sample here was PBMCs from the stem cell graft donor, taken from the stem cell graft. CDR3 DNA: TGTGCCAGCAGTCAGATCGGACAGGGCCCCCAGCCCCAGCATTTG. Its protein product is CASSQIGQGPQPQHL.